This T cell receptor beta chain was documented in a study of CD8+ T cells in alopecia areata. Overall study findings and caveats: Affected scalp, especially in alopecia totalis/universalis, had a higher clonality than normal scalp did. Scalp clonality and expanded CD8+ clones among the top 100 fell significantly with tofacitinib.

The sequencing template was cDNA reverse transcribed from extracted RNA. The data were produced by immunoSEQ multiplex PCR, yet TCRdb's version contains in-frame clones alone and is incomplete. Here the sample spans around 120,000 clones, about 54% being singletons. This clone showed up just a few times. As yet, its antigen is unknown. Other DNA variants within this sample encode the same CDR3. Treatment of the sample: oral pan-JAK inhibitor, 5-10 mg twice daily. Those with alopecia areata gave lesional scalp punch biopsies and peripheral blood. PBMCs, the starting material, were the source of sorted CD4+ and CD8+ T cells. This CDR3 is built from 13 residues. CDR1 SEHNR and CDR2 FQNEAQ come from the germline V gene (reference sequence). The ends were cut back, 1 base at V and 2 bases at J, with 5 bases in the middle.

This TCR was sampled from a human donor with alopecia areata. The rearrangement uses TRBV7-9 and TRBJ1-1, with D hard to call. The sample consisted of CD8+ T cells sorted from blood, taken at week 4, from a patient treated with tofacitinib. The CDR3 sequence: CASSLDPNTEAFF. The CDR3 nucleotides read TGTGCCAGCAGCTTAGACCCCAACACTGAAGCTTTCTTT.